This TCR beta chain was recorded in a study of early T cells in non-severe SARS-CoV-2 infection. Study-wide context: RNA in bulk from unsorted whole blood was sequenced, and chains were unpaired. Whole-study results and caveats: There was a bias toward anti-spike CD8 responses in VDJdb matching, which missed private and CD4 specificities.

The table lists this clonotype with many counts. The antigen is not known. Individual cDNA molecules received unique molecular identifiers. TCRdb analysed the 5' RACE reads with MiXCR anew, one entry per CDR3 protein. Among 50,000 to 70,000 distinct CDR3 sequences listed, 5% to 6.5% were seen once. With V trimmed by 5 bases and J by 2 bases, 9 bases remained unmatched. The CDR3 consists of 16 residues. V usage is TRBV12-3 or TRBV12-4 and J usage is TRBJ2-3; 8 positions match TRBD2. This TCR was sampled from an adult who was a healthcare worker with PCR-confirmed SARS-CoV-2 infection or an uninfected control (not recorded which). Here the sequenced sample was whole blood, taken at baseline. The CDR3 nucleotides are TGTGCCAGCAGTCCTAGCGGGCGGAGAGACACAGATACGCAGTATTTT. Translated: CASSPSGRRDTDTQYF.